This T cell receptor beta chain is from a study of blood T cells in healthy people across ages. The study drew donors from healthy Caucasian individuals in Russia aged about 6 to 95. Points on this clonotype: The junction departs from the called germline gene at one end, perhaps through a read error.

The germline V gene has CDR1 SGHRS and CDR2 YFSETQ. CDR3 length: 15 amino acids. A second PCR of 7 to 11 cycles used a sample-barcoded 5' primer and a J-beta primer mix. TCRdb independently ran MiXCR on the 5' RACE reads; one entry per CDR3 protein. The repertoire includes some 860,000 distinct CDR3 sequences, 56% of them detected once, and roughly 25% sits in the top ten. The rearrangement uses TRBV5-1 and TRBJ1-2, with a tentative D call TRBD1 (6 bases). The sequence came from a man aged 35 to 55 in good health. Input material: blood. For the CDR3, the DNA is TGCGCCAGCAGCTTGGAGGGGGATCCAGTTGGGGGCTGCACCTTC. Translating it yields CASSLEGDPVGGCTF.